This T cell receptor beta chain was retrieved from a study of cytomegalovirus exposure and HLA in healthy donors. General study points: Several top significant clusters appeared, in a later analysis, to be linked to common viral pathogens.

The V gene end was trimmed by 3 bases and the J gene end by 1 base; junction bases not matched to a gene: 5. The CDR3 length is 15 residues. The germline V gene has CDR1 MDHEN and CDR2 SYDVKM. Worth noting for this clone: The antigen remains unidentified.

Amplification used 60 Vbeta primers and 13 Jbeta primers. TCRdb keeps only in-frame clones here, not all; method: immunoSEQ multiplex PCR. The data contain under 130,000 clones, 83% of them seen just once; the ten biggest clones take up approximately 6.1%. The specimen sequenced was PBMCs. The chain links TRBV28 to TRBJ1-2; 7 bases fit TRBD1. This clonotype was obtained from a man younger than 35 in good health and CMV-seronegative. CDR3 residues: CASSFPGQHNYGYTF. The CDR3, as DNA: TGTGCCAGCAGTTTCCCGGGACAGCATAACTATGGCTACACCTTC.